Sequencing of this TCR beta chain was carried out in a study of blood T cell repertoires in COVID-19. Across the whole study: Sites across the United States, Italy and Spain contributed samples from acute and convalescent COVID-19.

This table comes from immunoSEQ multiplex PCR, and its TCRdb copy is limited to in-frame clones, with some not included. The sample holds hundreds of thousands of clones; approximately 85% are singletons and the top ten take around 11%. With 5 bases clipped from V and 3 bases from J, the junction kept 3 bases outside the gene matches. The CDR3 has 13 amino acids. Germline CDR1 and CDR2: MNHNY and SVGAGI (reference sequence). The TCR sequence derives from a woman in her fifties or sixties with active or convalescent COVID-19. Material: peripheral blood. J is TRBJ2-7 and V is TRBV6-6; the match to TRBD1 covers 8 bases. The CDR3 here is CASSRTGNYEQYF. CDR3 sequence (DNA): TGTGCCAGCAGTCGGACAGGGAACTACGAGCAGTACTTC.